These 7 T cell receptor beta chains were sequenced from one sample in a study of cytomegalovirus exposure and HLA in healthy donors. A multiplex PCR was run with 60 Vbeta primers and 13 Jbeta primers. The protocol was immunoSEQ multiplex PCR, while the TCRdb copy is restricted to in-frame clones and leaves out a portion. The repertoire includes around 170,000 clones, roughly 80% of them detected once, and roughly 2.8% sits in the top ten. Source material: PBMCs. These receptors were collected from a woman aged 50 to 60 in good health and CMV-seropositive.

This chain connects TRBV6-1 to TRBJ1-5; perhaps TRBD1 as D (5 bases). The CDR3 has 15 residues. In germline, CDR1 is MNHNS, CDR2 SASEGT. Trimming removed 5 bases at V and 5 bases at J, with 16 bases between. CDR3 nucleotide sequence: TGTGCCAGCAGTACCGCATGGGCGGGGCATCAGCCCCAGCATTTT. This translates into CASSTAWAGHQPQHF.

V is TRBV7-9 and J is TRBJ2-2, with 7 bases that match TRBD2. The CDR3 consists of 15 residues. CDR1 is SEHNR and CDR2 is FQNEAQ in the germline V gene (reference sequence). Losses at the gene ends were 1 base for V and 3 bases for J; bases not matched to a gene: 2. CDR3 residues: CASSLVAGDTGELFF. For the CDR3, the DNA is TGTGCCAGCAGCTTAGTCGCGGGGGACACCGGGGAGCTGTTTTTT.

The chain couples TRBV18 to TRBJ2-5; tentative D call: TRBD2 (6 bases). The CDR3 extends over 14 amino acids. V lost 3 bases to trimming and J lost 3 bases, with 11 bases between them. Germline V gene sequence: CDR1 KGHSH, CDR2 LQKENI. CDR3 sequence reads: CASSPSPGEETQYF. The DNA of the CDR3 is TGTGCCAGCTCACCCTCCCCGGGGGAAGAGACCCAGTACTTC. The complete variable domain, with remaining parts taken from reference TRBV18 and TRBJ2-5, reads NAGVMQNPRHLVRRRGQEARLRCSPMKGHSHVYWYRQLPEEGLKFMVYLQKENIIDESGMPKERFSAEFPKEGPSILRIQQVVRGDSAAYFCASSPSPGEETQYFGPGTRLLVL.

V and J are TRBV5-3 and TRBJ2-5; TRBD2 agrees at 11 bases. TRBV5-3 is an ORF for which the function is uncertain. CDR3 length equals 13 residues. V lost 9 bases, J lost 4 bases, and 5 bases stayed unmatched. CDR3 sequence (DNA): TGTGCCAAGCTAGCGGGGGGATCAGAGACCCAGTACTTC. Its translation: CAKLAGGSETQYF.

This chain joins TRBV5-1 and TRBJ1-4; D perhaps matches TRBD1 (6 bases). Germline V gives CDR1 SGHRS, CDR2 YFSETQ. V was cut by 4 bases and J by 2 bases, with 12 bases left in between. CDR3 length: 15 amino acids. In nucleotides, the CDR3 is TGCGCCAGCAGCCTAACAGGGTTCACTAATGAAAAACTGTTTTTT. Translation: CASSLTGFTNEKLFF.

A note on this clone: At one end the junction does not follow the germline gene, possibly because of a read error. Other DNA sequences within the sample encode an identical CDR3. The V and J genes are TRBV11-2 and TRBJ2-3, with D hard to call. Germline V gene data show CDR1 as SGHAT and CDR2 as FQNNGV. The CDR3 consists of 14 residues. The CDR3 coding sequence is TGTGCTAGCAGCTTAGTGGGCTCCACAGATACGCAGTATTTT. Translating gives CASSLVGSTDTQYF.

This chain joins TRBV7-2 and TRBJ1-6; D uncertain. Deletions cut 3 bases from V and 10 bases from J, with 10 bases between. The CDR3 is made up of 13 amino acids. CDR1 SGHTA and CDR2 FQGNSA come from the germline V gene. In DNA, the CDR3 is TGTGCCAGCAGCTTTAGTCCCCCCTCACCCCTCCACTTT. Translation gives CASSFSPPSPLHF.